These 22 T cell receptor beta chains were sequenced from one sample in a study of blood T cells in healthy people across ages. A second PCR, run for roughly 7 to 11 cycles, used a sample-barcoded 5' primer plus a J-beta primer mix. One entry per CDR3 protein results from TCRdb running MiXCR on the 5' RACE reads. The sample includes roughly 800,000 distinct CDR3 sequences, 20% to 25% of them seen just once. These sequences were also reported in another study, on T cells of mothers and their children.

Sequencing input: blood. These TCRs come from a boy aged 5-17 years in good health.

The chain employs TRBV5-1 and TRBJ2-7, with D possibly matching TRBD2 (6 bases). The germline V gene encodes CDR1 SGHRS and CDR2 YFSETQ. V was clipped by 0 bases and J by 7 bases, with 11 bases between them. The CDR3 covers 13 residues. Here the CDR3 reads CASSLERVREQYF. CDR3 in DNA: TGCGCCAGCAGCTTGGAGCGGGTTAGGGAGCAGTACTTC.

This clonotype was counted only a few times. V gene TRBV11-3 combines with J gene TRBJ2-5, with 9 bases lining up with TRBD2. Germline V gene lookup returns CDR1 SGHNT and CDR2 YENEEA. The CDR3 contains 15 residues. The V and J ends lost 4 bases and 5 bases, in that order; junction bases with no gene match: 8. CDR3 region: CASSSTSGLWETQYF. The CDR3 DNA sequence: TGTGCCAGCAGCTCGACTAGCGGTCTTTGGGAGACCCAGTACTTC. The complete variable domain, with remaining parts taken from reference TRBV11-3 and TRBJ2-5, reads EAGVVQSPRYKIIEKKQPVAFWCNPISGHNTLYWYLQNLGQGPELLIRYENEEAVDDSQLPKDRFSAERLKGVDSTLKIQPAELGDSAVYLCASSSTSGLWETQYFGPGTRLLVL.

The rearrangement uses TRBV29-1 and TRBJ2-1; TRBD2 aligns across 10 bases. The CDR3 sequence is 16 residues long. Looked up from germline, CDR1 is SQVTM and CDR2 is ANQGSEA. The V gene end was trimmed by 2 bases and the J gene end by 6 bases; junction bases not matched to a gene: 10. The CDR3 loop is CSVELFLAGAPNEQFF. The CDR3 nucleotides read TGCAGCGTTGAATTATTCCTAGCGGGAGCCCCCAATGAGCAGTTCTTC.

The CDR3 DNA follows: TGTGCCAGCAGCTTAGCGTGGCGGGGTAGAAATGAGCAGTTCTTC. Its translation is CASSLAWRGRNEQFF. The chain is built from TRBV7-2 and TRBJ2-1; D is perhaps TRBD2 (6 bases). CDR1 is SGHTA, CDR2 FQGNSA, per germline. This CDR3 has 15 residues. Trimming took 0 bases from V and 7 from J, leaving 13 bases between them. Supplemented by reference TRBV7-2 and TRBJ2-1, the full variable domain reads GAGVSQSPSNKVTEKGKDVELRCDPISGHTALYWYRQSLGQGLEFLIYFQGNSAPDKSGLPSDRFSAERTGGSVSTLTIQRTQQEDSAVYLCASSLAWRGRNEQFFGPGTRLTVL.

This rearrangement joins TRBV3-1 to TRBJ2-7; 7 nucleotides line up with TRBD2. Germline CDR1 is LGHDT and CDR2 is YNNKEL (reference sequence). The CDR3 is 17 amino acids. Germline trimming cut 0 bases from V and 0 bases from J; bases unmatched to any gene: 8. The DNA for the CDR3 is TGTGCCAGCAGCCAAGATCCTCTAGCGGACCCCTCCTACGAGCAGTACTTC. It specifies CASSQDPLADPSYEQYF.

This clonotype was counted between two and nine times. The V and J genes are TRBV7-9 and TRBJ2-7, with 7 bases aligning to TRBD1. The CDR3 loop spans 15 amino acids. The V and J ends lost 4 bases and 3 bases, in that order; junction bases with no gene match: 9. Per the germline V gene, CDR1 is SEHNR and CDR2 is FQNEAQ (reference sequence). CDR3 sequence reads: CASSWDLGTVYEQYF. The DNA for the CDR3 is TGTGCCAGCAGCTGGGACCTAGGGACAGTCTACGAGCAGTACTTC. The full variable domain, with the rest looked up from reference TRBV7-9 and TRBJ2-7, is DTGVSQNPRHKITKRGQNVTFRCDPISEHNRLYWYRQTLGQGPEFLTYFQNEAQLEKSRLLSDRFSAERPKGSFSTLEIQRTEQGDSAMYLCASSWDLGTVYEQYFGPGTRLTVT.

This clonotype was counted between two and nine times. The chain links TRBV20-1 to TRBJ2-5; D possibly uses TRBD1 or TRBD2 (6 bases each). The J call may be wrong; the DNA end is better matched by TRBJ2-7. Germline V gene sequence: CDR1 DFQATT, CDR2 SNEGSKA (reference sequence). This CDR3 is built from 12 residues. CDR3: CSAPTGGYEQYF. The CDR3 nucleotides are TGCAGTGCTCCGACAGGAGGGTACGAGCAGTACTTC.

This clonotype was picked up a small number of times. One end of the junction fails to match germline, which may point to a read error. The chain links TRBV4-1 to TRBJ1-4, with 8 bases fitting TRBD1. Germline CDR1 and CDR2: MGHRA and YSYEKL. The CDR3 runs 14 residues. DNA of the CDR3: TGCACCAGCAGCCAAGTGGACAGGGATGAAAAACTGTTTTTT. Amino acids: CTSSQVDRDEKLFF.

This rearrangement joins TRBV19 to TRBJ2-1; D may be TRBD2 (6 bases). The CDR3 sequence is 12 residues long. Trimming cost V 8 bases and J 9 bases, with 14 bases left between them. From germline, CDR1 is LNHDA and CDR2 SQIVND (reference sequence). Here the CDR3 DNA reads TGTGCCAGTTCTGGAGGGCGGGGTGAGCAGTTCTTC. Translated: CASSGGRGEQFF.

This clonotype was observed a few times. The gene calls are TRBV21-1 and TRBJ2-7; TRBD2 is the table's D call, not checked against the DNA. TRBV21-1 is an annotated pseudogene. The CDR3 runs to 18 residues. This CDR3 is CASSMRERKRGGRDEQYF. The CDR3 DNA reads TGTGCCAGCAGCATGCGGGAGCGAAAGCGGGGGGGCCGAGACGAGCAGTACTTC.

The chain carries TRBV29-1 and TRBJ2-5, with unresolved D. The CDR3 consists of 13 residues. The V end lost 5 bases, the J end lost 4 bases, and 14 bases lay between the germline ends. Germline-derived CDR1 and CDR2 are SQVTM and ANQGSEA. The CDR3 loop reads CSVPNGKGETQYF. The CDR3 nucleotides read TGCAGCGTTCCCAATGGGAAGGGAGAGACCCAGTACTTC.

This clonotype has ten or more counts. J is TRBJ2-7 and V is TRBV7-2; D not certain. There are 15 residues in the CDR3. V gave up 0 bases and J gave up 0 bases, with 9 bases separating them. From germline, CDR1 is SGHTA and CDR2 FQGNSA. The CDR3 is CASSLAGRSSYEQYF. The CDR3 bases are TGTGCCAGCAGCTTAGCGGGCAGGAGCTCCTACGAGCAGTACTTC.

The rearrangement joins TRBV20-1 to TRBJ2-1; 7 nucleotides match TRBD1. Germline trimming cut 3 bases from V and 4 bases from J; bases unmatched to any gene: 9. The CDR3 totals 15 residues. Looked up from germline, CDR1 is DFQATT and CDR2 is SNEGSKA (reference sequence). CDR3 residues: CSASAAGTDYNEQFF. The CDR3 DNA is TGCAGTGCTAGCGCAGCCGGGACAGATTACAATGAGCAGTTCTTC.

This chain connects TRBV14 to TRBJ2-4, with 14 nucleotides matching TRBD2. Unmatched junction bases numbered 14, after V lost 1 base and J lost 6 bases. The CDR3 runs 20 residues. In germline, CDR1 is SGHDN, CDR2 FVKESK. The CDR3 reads CASSQAFRGTSGSSLNIQYF. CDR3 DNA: TGTGCCAGCAGCCAAGCCTTTCGGGGGACTAGCGGGAGCTCCCTAAACATTCAGTACTTC.

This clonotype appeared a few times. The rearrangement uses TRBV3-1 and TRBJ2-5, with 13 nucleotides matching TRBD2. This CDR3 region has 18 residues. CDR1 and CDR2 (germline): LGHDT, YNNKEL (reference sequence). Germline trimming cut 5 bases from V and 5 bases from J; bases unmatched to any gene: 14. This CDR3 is CASSSSGTSGVLGETQYF. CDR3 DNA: TGTGCCAGCAGCTCCTCCGGGACTAGCGGGGTCCTGGGGGAGACCCAGTACTTC.

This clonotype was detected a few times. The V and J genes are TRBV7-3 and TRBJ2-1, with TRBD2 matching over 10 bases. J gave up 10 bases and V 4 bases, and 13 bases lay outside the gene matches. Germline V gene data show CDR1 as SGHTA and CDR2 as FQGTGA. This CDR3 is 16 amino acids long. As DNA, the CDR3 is TGTGCCAGCAGCTCCGGGGGGATAGCGGGAGGTCAGGAGCAGTTCTTC. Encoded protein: CASSSGGIAGGQEQFF.

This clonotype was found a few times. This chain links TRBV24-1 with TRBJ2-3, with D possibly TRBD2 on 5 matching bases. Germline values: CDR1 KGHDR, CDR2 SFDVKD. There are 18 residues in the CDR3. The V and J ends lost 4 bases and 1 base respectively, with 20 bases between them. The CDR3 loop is CATSDVIWTGVGTDTQYF. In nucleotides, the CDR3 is TGTGCCACCAGTGACGTAATATGGACCGGGGTTGGCACAGATACGCAGTATTTT.

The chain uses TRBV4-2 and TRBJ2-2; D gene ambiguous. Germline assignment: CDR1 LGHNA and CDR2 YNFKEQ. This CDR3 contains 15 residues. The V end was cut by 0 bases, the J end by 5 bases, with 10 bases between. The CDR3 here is CASSQEKLQTGELFF. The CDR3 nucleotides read TGTGCCAGCAGCCAAGAAAAACTACAAACCGGGGAGCTGTTTTTT.

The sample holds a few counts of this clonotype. The CDR3 region is CASSPPNRPTRNTEAFF. CDR3 DNA: TGTGCCAGCTCACCGCCAAATAGACCCACCCGGAACACTGAAGCTTTCTTT. This rearrangement joins TRBV18 to TRBJ1-1, with D unresolved. Germline V lookup: CDR1 KGHSH, CDR2 LQKENI. The CDR3 has 17 amino acids. Deletions cut 3 bases from V and 1 base from J, with 18 bases between.

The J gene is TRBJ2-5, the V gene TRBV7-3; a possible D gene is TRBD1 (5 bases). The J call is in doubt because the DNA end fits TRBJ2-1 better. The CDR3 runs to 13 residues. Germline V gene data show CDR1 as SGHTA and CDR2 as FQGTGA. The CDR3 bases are TGTGCCAGCAGCTTACTCTGGGGCGATGAGCAGTTCTTC. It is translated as CASSLLWGDEQFF.

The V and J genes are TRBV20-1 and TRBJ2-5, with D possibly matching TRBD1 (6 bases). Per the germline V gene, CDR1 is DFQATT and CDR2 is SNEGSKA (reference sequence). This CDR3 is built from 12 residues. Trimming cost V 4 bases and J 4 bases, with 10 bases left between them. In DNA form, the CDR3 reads TGCAGTGCTACAAGGGGGTTAGAGACCCAGTACTTC. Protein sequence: CSATRGLETQYF.

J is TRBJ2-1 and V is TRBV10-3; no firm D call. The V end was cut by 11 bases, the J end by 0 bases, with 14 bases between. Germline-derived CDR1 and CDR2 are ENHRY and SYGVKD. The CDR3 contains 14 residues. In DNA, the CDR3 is TGTGCCCTCCAAGAGGCGAGCTCCTACAATGAGCAGTTCTTC. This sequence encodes CALQEASSYNEQFF.